A single sample gave rise to the 13 T cell receptor beta chains below, sequenced in a study of blood T cell repertoires in COVID-19. Libraries were prepared by immunoSEQ multiplex PCR; TCRdb keeps only in-frame clonotypes and omits some of them. This sample carries 16,000 or so clones, around nine tenths of them seen once, and the ten largest clones take around 13%. Sample: peripheral blood. The receptor set was obtained from a human donor in a cohort sampled during active COVID-19.

The chain joins TRBV5-1 to TRBJ2-3; D might be TRBD2 (6 bases). CDR1 is SGHRS, CDR2 YFSETQ, per germline. This CDR3 region has 16 residues. V lost 1 base, J lost 4 bases, and 16 bases lay in between. The CDR3 sequence: CASSLRPLGGPDTQYF. The CDR3 DNA reads TGCGCCAGCAGCTTGAGACCATTGGGGGGACCAGATACGCAGTATTTT.

The CDR3 nucleotides are TGTGCCAGCAGTTCGACTAAAACAGGGACCTACGAGCAGTACTTC. This encodes CASSSTKTGTYEQYF. This chain links TRBV6-5 with TRBJ2-7; possible D gene TRBD1, 6 bases. The V gene lost 4 bases and the J gene lost 2 bases, with 15 bases spanning the gap. Germline-derived CDR1 and CDR2 are MNHEY and SVGAGI. This CDR3 has 15 amino acids.

The chain employs TRBV6-5 and TRBJ1-6, with 7 bases matching TRBD1. Germline values: CDR1 MNHEY, CDR2 SVGAGI. The CDR3 totals 15 residues. The V gene end was trimmed by 6 bases and the J gene end by 3 bases; junction bases not matched to a gene: 5. The CDR3 spells CASSSQGDYNSPLHF. The CDR3 DNA sequence: TGTGCCAGCAGCAGCCAGGGGGACTATAATTCACCCCTCCACTTT.

The V gene is TRBV27, the J gene TRBJ1-2; TRBD1 matches 7 bases. Germline V gene sequence: CDR1 MNHEY, CDR2 SMNVEV (reference sequence). V was clipped by 2 bases and J by 8 bases; unmatched bases: 14. The CDR3 spans 16 residues. The CDR3 reads CASSLNPPGGSKGYTF. CDR3 DNA sequence: TGTGCCAGCAGTTTAAACCCTCCAGGGGGTTCTAAAGGCTACACCTTC.

The J gene is TRBJ2-3, the V gene TRBV4-3, with 9 bases aligning to TRBD2. This CDR3 has 18 residues. The ends lost 0 bases at V and 3 bases at J; junction bases unmatched: 10. The germline V gene encodes CDR1 LGHNA and CDR2 YSLEER. The CDR3 is CASSQEVGTSGPTDTQYF. The CDR3 region has the DNA TGCGCCAGCAGCCAAGAGGTCGGAACTAGCGGGCCTACAGATACGCAGTATTTT.

The chain carries TRBV7-6 and TRBJ1-6; a weak D match, TRBD1 (5 bases). Deletions cut 1 base from V and 10 bases from J, with 14 bases between. The V gene's germline CDR1 is SGHVS and CDR2 FNYEAQ. CDR3 length equals 15 residues. DNA of the CDR3: TGTGCCAGCAGCTTAGGGGCAGCCGGGGGGTCACCCCTCCACTTT. As protein: CASSLGAAGGSPLHF.

The chain couples TRBV7-2 to TRBJ2-7; tentatively, D is TRBD1 (5 bases). Trimming pared 6 bases from V and 3 bases from J, leaving 15 bases between. This CDR3 is 14 amino acids long. Germline V gene lookup returns CDR1 SGHTA and CDR2 FQGNSA. CDR3 loop: CASRPTLQDYEQYF. The CDR3 nucleotides are TGTGCCAGCAGGCCAACCTTACAGGACTACGAGCAGTACTTC.

The chain links TRBV7-2 to TRBJ2-3; TRBD2 matches at 8 bases. Germline CDR1 and CDR2: SGHTA and FQGNSA. There are 18 residues in the CDR3. With 3 bases clipped from V and 2 bases from J, the junction kept 13 bases outside the gene matches. The CDR3 coding sequence is TGTGCCAGCAGCTTTGGTAGCGGGGTGTCCGCGTCCACAGATACGCAGTATTTT. It translates to CASSFGSGVSASTDTQYF.

This clone appeared a few times. V usage is TRBV13 and J usage is TRBJ2-2; 8 bases are a match to TRBD2. Germline lookup yields CDR1 PRHDT and CDR2 FYEKMQ (reference sequence). V lost 4 bases to trimming and J lost 4 bases; unmatched junction nucleotides: 17. This CDR3 has 19 residues. Written as DNA, the CDR3 is TGTGCCAGCAGCTCCGGAGAGGGGGAAAGCGGGGGCCTCACCGGGGAGCTGTTTTTT. Encoded protein: CASSSGEGESGGLTGELFF.

This rearrangement joins TRBV5-1 to TRBJ1-1; the D gene is possibly TRBD1 (5 bases). This CDR3 is 13 amino acids long. V was trimmed by 2 bases and J by 4 bases, leaving 9 bases between them. The V gene's germline CDR1 is SGHRS and CDR2 YFSETQ. CDR3 bases: TGCGCCAGCAGCTTCTCGGGGGGCACTGAAGCTTTCTTT. Protein product: CASSFSGGTEAFF.

This chain links TRBV28 with TRBJ2-7, with TRBD1 as a possible D gene (6 bases). The CDR3 covers 12 residues. Germline V lookup: CDR1 MDHEN, CDR2 SYDVKM. V lost 7 bases to trimming and J lost 4 bases, with 11 bases between them. The CDR3 coding sequence is TGTGCCAGCACCGCAACAGGGTACGAGCAGTACTTC. Its protein product is CASTATGYEQYF. The full variable domain, with the rest looked up from reference TRBV28 and TRBJ2-7, is DVKVTQSSRYLVKRTGEKVFLECVQDMDHENMFWYRQDPGLGLRLIYFSYDVKMKEKGDIPEGYSVSREKKERFSLILESASTNQTSMYLCASTATGYEQYFGPGTRLTVT.

V is TRBV19 and J is TRBJ1-2, with D possibly TRBD1 on 6 matching bases. The CDR3 sequence is 14 residues long. The germline gives CDR1 LNHDA, CDR2 SQIVND (reference sequence). V lost 7 bases and J lost 5, with 17 bases in between. The CDR3 region is CASTPWTARYGYTF. The CDR3 nucleotides read TGTGCCAGTACTCCGTGGACAGCTAGATATGGCTACACCTTC.

The chain links TRBV7-8 to TRBJ1-1; D is unresolved. V dropped 5 bases and J dropped 3 bases, with 13 bases sitting between them. In germline, CDR1 is SGHVS, CDR2 FQNEAQ. This CDR3 is 14 amino acids long. The CDR3 region has the DNA TGTGCCAGCAGCGAGGGTGGTTTGGACACTGAAGCTTTCTTT. This encodes CASSEGGLDTEAFF.